This record concerns one T cell receptor (beta chain) sequence. One base away lies a much larger clone, so this may be a sequencing read error. The data belong to a study of read filtering for tumor transcriptome and immune sequencing. The germline V gene encodes CDR1 SGDLS and CDR2 YYNGEE. Trimming left V 2 bases short and J 3 bases short, with 14 bases between. The CDR3 runs to 15 residues. From about 400 ng of RNA, a library with molecular barcoded alpha/delta and beta/gamma adaptors was made. TCRdb called the reads again in MiXCR, with one record for every CDR3 protein. The repertoire holds 100,000 to 150,000 distinct CDR3 sequences, with roughly 13% as singletons.

The chain has TRBV9 and TRBJ2-5; perhaps TRBD1 as D (6 bases). Sample: a population of CD138-negative cells sorted from bone marrow. This TCR was recovered from a donor at least 40 years old with multiple myeloma. This CDR3 reads CASSVGARTEETQYF. The CDR3 nucleotides are TGTGCCAGCAGCGTGGGGGCCAGGACAGAAGAGACCCAGTACTTC. Full variable domain (remainder filled in from reference TRBV9 and TRBJ2-5): DSGVTQTPKHLITATGQRVTLRCSPRSGDLSVYWYQQSLDQGLQFLIQYYNGEERAKGNILERFSAQQFPDLHSELNLSSLELGDSALYFCASSVGARTEETQYFGPGTRLLVL.